Listed below are T cell receptor beta chains from one sample, sequenced in a study of CD8 T cell repertoires and HIV-1 epitope variants. TCRdb's copy holds only in-frame clones and misses some; the assay was immunoSEQ multiplex PCR. The data contain 4,500 to 5,500 clones, around 73% of them singletons. These receptors are not linked to any known antigen. Sequenced: cultured CD8+ T cells derived from PBMCs. Source of these receptors: a male donor with HIV. The CDR3 runs from the conserved cysteine through the conserved F or W. A D gene is named only where the DNA matches it firmly. For some rows the clone size is stated as once, few or many, or as a class when expanded; others skip it.

d_call,v_call,clone_size,j_call,cdr3_nt,cdr3_aa
-,TRBV27,few,TRBJ2-5,TGTGCCAGCAGTGTGATTCCGGGATGGGGAGAGACCCAGTACTTC,CASSVIPGWGETQYF
-,TRBV11-3,-,TRBJ2-2,TGTGCCAGCAGCTTAGACCAGTCCGGGGAGCTGTTTTTT,CASSLDQSGELFF
TRBD2,TRBV6-4,-,TRBJ2-3,TGTGCCAGCAGTGACTCCGGGACTAGCGGGGCAGATACGCAGTATTTT,CASSDSGTSGADTQYF
-,TRBV19,-,TRBJ2-2,TGTGCCAGTGGGTGGGGCCCCGGGGAGCTGTTTTTT,CASGWGPGELFF
-,TRBV19,-,TRBJ1-1,TGTGCCAGTAGTACAGGGATACGGAACACTGAAGCTTTCTTT,CASSTGIRNTEAFF
-,TRBV19,-,TRBJ2-1,TGTGCCAGTGGGGCTAGCTCTTACAATGAGCAGTTCTTC,CASGASSYNEQFF
-,TRBV27,-,TRBJ2-7,TGTGCCAGCAGACAGGGCTTTGGGTACGAGCAGTACTTC,CASRQGFGYEQYF
TRBD2,TRBV27,-,TRBJ2-1,TGTGCCAGCAGCCGGGTGACTAGCGGGGCCGATGAGCAGTTCTTC,CASSRVTSGADEQFF
-,TRBV5-1,-,TRBJ2-3,TGCGCCAGCAGCTTGCTCGGGAGAGATACAGATACGCAGTATTTT,CASSLLGRDTDTQYF
TRBD1,TRBV28,-,TRBJ1-1,TGTGCCAGCAGAGACCCCAAGACAGGGCTTATTGCCCACACTGAAGCTTTCTTT,CASRDPKTGLIAHTEAFF
TRBD2,TRBV5-4,once,TRBJ2-3,TGTGCCAGCAGCAACTTTAACAGGGCGGGGGGACAAGATACGCAGTATTTT,CASSNFNRAGGQDTQYF
-,TRBV28,-,TRBJ1-2,TGTGCCAGCAGTTTATCGGCAGGGAGTCAAATCTATGGCTACACCTTC,CASSLSAGSQIYGYTF
TRBD1,TRBV7-9,-,TRBJ2-7,TGTGCCAGCAGCCCGCCCACAGGACAGGGCCTCTACGAGCAGTACTTC,CASSPPTGQGLYEQYF
-,TRBV5-4,few,TRBJ1-1,TGTGCCAGCAGCTTGGCGGGGTTACCTGAAGCTTTCTTT,CASSLAGLPEAFF
-,TRBV18,-,TRBJ1-4,TGTGCCAGCTCCCTGGGGCCTACCCTGGAAAAACTGTTTTTT,CASSLGPTLEKLFF
-,TRBV11-2,-,TRBJ2-2,TGTGCCAGCAGGTCGAGCAGGAACACCGGGGAGCTGTTTTTT,CASRSSRNTGELFF
-,TRBV28,few,TRBJ2-7,TGTGCCAGCAGTCTTCTCTTGATCTCCTACGAGCAGTACTTC,CASSLLLISYEQYF
-,TRBV7-9,-,TRBJ1-2,TGTGCCAGCAGCCACGCCGGAGTGGTTGGGCAAGATGGCTACACCTTC,CASSHAGVVGQDGYTF
TRBD1,TRBV28,-,TRBJ1-4,TGTGCCAGCAGTACGGACAGGGATGATCATGAAAAACTGTTTTTT,CASSTDRDDHEKLFF
-,TRBV2,-,TRBJ2-2,TGTGCCAGCAAGTCAACATACGCGAACACCGGGGAGCTGTTTTTT,CASKSTYANTGELFF
-,TRBV9,-,TRBJ2-5,TGTGCCAGCAGCGTAGGTGGGAATTTGGAGACCCAGTACTTC,CASSVGGNLETQYF
TRBD2,TRBV10-2,once,TRBJ2-2,TGCGCCAGCATGACAGCGGGAGGGGCCACCGGGGAGCTGTTTTTT,CASMTAGGATGELFF
TRBD1,TRBV7-6,-,TRBJ2-1,TGTGCCACCACGAGACAGGGCGTGTACAATGAGCAGTTCTTC,CATTRQGVYNEQFF
-,TRBV2,-,TRBJ2-7,TGTGCCAGCAGTTCAGATGTCTCGGCCTACGAGCAGTACTTC,CASSSDVSAYEQYF
-,TRBV5-1,few,TRBJ1-1,TGCGCCAGTTCGGATCTCACTGAAGCTTTCTTT,CASSDLTEAFF
-,TRBV14,once,TRBJ2-1,TGTGCCAGCAGCCTCACTGGGCAGGGATTGGACAATGAGCAGTTCTTC,CASSLTGQGLDNEQFF
-,TRBV27,once,TRBJ1-1,TGTGCCAGCGGTACAGGGATGGGCACTGAAGCTTTCTTT,CASGTGMGTEAFF
-,TRBV7-6,-,TRBJ1-5,TGTGCCAGCAGCCCGGGAGGAGGGAATCAGTCCCAGCATTTT,CASSPGGGNQSQHF
TRBD1,TRBV28,-,TRBJ1-1,TGTGCCAGCAGTTTATACAGGGGCCAGGAGGAAGCTTTCTTT,CASSLYRGQEEAFF
-,TRBV7-2,few,TRBJ2-7,TGTGCCAGCAGCTACCTTGGGACGGCCTACGAGCAGTACTTC,CASSYLGTAYEQYF
-,TRBV5-1,-,TRBJ2-1,TGCGCCAGCAGCAGGTTTGGGCAGGGTGAGGGCAATGAGCAGTTCTTC,CASSRFGQGEGNEQFF
TRBD1,TRBV6-6,-,TRBJ2-7,TGTGCCAGCAGTTACTCGCAGGGGGCGGGCTACGAGCAGTACTTC,CASSYSQGAGYEQYF
-,TRBV27,-,TRBJ2-7,TGTGCCAGCAGCCCAGAAGGCAGGCTGTCCTACGAGCAGTACTTC,CASSPEGRLSYEQYF
-,TRBV28,-,TRBJ1-1,TGTGCCAGCTGGGCCCTCAACACTGAAGCTTTCTTT,CASWALNTEAFF
-,TRBV11-2,-,TRBJ2-1,TGTGCCAGCAGCTCAGGGAGTGAGCAGTTCTTC,CASSSGSEQFF
-,TRBV6-6,-,TRBJ2-7,TGTGCCAGCAGGCCCACTAGCTACGAGCAGTACTTC,CASRPTSYEQYF
TRBD1,TRBV7-6,-,TRBJ1-6,TGTGCCAGCAGCTTAGACAGGGGGCCTAATTCACCCCTCCACTTT,CASSLDRGPNSPLHF
TRBD1,TRBV28,-,TRBJ2-2,TGTGCCAGCAGCCCGAATCCCCCGGGACAGGGGCACACCGGGGAGCTGTTTTTT,CASSPNPPGQGHTGELFF